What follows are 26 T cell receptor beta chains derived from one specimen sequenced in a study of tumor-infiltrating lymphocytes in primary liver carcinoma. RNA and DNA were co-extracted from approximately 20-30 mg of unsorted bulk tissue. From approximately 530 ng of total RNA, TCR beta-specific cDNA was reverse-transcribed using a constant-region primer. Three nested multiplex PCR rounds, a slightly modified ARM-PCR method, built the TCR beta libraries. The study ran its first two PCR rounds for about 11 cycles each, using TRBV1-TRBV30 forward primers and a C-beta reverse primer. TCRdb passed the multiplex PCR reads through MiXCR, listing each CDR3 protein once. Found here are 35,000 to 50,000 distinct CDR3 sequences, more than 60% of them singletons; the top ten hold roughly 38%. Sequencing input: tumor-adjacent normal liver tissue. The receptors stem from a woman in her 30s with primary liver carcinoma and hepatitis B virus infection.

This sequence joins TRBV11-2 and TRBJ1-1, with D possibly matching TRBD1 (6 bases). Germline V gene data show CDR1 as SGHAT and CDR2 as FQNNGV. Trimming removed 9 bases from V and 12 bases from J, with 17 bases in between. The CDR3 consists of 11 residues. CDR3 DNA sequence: TGTGCCAGTAACCCCAGGACAGAAACTTTCTTT. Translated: CASNPRTETFF. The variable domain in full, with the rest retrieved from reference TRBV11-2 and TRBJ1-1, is EAGVAQSPRYKIIEKRQSVAFWCNPISGHATLYWYQQILGQGPKLLIQFQNNGVVDDSQLPKDRFSAERLKGVDSTLKIQPAKLEDSAVYLCASNPRTETFFGQGTRLTVV.

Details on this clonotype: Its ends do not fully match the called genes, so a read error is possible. The CDR3 region has the DNA TGCGCCAGCAGCCAAGGAGTGGGGGGCAGCGCAAATGAGCAGTTTTTC. Translation: CASSQGVGGSANEQFF. This chain joins TRBV4-3 and TRBJ2-1, with D perhaps being TRBD1 or TRBD2 (6 bases each). CDR3 length: 16 residues. Germline-derived CDR1 and CDR2 are LGHNA and YSLEER.

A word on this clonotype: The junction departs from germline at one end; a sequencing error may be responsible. The CDR3 loop is CTSSVGIGTVVYEQYF. The CDR3 coding sequence is TGTACCAGCAGCGTGGGGATAGGGACAGTCGTCTACGAGCAGTACTTC. The chain employs TRBV11-3 and TRBJ2-7, with 7 bases that match TRBD1. The CDR3 loop spans 16 amino acids. Germline V lookup: CDR1 SGHNT, CDR2 YENEEA. The full variable domain, in which reference TRBV11-3 and TRBJ2-7 provide the parts outside the CDR3, is EAGVVQSPRYKIIEKKQPVAFWCNPISGHNTLYWYLQNLGQGPELLIRYENEEAVDDSQLPKDRFSAERLKGVDSTLKIQPAELGDSAVYLCTSSVGIGTVVYEQYFGPGTRLTVT.

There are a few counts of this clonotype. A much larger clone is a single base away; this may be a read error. In nucleotides, the CDR3 is TGTGCCAGCAGCCCCTTGTGGAATTCACCCCTCCACTTT. Its protein is CASSPLWNSPLHF. This rearrangement joins TRBV7-9 to TRBJ1-6, with D uncertain. The CDR3 is made up of 13 amino acids. With 5 bases removed from V and 7 bases from J, the gap between germline ends came to 9 bases. The germline V gene has CDR1 SEHNR and CDR2 FQNEAQ (reference sequence). The full variable domain, in which reference TRBV7-9 and TRBJ1-6 provide the parts outside the CDR3, is DTGVSQNPRHKITKRGQNVTFRCDPISEHNRLYWYRQTLGQGPEFLTYFQNEAQLEKSRLLSDRFSAERPKGSFSTLEIQRTEQGDSAMYLCASSPLWNSPLHFGNGTRLTVT.

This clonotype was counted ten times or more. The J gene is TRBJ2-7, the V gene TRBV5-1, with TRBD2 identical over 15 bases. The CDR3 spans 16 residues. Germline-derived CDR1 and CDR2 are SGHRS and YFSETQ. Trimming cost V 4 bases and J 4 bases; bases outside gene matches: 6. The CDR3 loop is CASSLGTSGRRYEQYF. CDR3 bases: TGCGCCAGCAGCCTCGGGACTAGCGGGAGGAGGTACGAGCAGTACTTC.

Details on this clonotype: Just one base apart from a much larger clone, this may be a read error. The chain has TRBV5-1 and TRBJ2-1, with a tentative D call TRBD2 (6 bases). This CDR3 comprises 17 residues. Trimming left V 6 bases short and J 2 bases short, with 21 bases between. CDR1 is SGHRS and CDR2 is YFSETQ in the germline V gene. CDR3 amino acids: CASNWGAGYSTYNEQFF. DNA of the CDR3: TGCGCCAGCAACTGGGGCGCGGGATACTCAACCTACAATGAGCAGTTCTTC.

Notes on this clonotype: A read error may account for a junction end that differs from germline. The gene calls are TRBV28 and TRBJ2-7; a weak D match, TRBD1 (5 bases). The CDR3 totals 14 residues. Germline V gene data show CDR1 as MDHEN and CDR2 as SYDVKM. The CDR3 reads CAGRPTGSSYVQYF. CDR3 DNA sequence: TGTGCCGGCAGACCAACAGGCAGCTCCTACGTGCAGTACTTC.

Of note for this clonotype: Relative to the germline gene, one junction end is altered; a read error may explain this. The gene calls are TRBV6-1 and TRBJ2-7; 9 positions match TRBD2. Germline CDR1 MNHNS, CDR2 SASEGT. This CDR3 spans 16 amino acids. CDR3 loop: CAIDRLAVTPSYQQYF. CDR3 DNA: TGTGCCATCGATCGACTAGCGGTAACTCCCTCCTACCAGCAGTACTTC.

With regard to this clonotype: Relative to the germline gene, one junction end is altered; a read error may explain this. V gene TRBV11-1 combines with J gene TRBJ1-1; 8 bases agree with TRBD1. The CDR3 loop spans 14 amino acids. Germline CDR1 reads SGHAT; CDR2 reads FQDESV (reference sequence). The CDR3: CATSFGQGYTEAIF. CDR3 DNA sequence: TGTGCCACCAGCTTCGGACAGGGCTACACTGAAGCTATCTTT.

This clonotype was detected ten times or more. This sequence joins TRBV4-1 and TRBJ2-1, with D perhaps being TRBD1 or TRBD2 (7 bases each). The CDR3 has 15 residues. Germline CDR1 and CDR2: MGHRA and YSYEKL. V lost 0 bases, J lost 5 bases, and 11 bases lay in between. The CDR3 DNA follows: TGCGCCAGCAGCCAAGAGCCAGGGGGGGACAATGAGCAGTTCTTC. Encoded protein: CASSQEPGGDNEQFF.

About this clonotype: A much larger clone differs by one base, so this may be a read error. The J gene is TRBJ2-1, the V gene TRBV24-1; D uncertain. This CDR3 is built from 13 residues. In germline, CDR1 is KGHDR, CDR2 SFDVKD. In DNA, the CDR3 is TGTACCACCAGTGATCCAGTTCGCAATGAGCAGTTCTTC. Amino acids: CTTSDPVRNEQFF.

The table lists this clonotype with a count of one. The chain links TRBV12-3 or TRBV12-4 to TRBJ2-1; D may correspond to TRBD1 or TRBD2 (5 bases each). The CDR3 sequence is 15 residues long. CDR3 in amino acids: CTSSLSGTSGLEQFF. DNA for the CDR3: TGTACAAGCAGCCTGTCCGGGACCAGCGGACTTGAGCAGTTCTTC.

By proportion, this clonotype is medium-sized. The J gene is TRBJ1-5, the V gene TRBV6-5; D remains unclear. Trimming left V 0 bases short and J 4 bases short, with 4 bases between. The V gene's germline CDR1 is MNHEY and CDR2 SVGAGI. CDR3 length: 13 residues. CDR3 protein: CASSYSWNQPQHF. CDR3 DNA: TGTGCCAGCAGTTACTCATGGAATCAGCCCCAGCATTTT.

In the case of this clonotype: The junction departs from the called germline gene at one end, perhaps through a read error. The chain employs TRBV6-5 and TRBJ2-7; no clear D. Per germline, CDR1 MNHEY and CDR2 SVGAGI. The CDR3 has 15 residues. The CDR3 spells CASSSRIRAKDEQYF. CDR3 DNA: TGTGCCAGCAGTTCTAGGATCCGAGCTAAGGACGAGCAGTACTTT.

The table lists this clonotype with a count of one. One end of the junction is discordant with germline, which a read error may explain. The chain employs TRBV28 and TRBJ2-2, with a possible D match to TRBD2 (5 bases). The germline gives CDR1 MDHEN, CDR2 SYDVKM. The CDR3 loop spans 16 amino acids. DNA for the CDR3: TGTGCCAGTGCCTTACGCCTAGAGACGAACACCGGGGAACTGTTTTTT. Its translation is CASALRLETNTGELFF.

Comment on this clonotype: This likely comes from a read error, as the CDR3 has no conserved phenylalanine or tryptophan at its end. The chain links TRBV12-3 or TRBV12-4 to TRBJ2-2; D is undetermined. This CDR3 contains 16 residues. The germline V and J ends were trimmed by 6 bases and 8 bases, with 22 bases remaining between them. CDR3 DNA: TGTGCCAGCAGCCCTCTGACGAAACCCCCGACTGGGGAGCTGTTTTCT. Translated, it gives CASSPLTKPPTGELFS.

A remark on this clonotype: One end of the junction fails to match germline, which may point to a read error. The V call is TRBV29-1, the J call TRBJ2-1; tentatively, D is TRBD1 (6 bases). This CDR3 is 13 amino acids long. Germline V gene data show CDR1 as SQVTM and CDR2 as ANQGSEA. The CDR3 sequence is CSAGEQGTNGQFF. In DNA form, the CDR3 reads TGCAGCGCCGGAGAACAGGGAACCAATGGGCAGTTCTTC.

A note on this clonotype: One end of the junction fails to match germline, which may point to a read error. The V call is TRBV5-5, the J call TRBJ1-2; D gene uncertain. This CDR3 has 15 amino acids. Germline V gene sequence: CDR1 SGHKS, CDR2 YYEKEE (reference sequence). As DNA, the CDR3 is TGTGCCAGCAGCTTTGCCGGAACTTCGGGCTATGACTACACCTTC. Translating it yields CASSFAGTSGYDYTF.

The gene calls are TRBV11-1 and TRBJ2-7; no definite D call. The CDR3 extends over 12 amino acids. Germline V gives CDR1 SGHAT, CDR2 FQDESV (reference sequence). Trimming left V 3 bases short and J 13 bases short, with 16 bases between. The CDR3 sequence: CASSFMAYGQYF. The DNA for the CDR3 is TGTGCCAGCAGCTTCATGGCTTACGGGCAATACTTC.

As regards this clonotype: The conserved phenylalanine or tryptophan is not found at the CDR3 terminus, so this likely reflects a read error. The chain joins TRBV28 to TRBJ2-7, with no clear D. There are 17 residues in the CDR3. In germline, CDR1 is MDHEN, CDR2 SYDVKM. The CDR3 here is CVSSLPLDGWYSYGQYL. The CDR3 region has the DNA TGCGTCAGCAGCCTCCCTTTGGACGGATGGTACTCCTACGGGCAGTACTTA.

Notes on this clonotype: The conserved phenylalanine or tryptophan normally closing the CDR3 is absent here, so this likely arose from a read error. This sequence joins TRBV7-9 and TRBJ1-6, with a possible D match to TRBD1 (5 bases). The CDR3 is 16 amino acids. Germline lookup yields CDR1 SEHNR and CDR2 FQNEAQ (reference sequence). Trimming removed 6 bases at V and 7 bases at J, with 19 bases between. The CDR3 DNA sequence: TGTGCCAGCAGGCCCCTGGGTGGGGCCGACAATTCACCCCTCCACTCT. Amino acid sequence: CASRPLGGADNSPLHS.

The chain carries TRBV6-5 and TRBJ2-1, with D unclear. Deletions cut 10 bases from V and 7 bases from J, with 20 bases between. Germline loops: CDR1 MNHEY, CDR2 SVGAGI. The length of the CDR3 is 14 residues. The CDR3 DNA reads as TGTGCCACCCGGTGGAGCAGGAGTCGGAATGAGCAGTTCTTC. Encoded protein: CATRWSRSRNEQFF.

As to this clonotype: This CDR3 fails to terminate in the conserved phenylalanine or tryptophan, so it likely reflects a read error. The CDR3 protein is CASDSRTDRQPQHY. The CDR3 DNA reads TGCGCCAGCGACTCACGGACAGATAGGCAGCCCCAGCATTAT. V and J are TRBV4-1 and TRBJ1-5; D possibly corresponds to TRBD1 (6 bases). Per the germline V gene, CDR1 is MGHRA and CDR2 is YSYEKL. V was cut by 8 bases and J by 7 bases, with 18 bases left in between. The CDR3 totals 14 residues.

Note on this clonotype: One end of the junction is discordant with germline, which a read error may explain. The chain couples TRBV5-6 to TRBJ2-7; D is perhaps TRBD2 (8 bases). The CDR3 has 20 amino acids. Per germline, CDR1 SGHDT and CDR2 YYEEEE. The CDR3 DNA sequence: TGTACCAGCAGCTTGTTTGGGTGGTCAGGGGGGACTAGGGAAACCTACGAGCGGTACTTC. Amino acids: CTSSLFGWSGGTRETYERYF.

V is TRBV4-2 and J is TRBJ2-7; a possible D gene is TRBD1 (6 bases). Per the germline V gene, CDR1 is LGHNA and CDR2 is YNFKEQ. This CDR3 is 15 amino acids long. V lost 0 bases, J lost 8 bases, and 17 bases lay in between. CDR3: CASSQDLGAWRKQYF. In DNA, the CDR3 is TGTGCCAGCAGCCAAGATCTGGGGGCCTGGAGGAAGCAGTACTTC.

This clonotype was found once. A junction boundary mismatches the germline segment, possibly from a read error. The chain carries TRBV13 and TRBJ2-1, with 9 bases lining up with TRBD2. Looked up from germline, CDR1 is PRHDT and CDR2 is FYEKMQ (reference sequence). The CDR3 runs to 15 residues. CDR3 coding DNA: TGTGCCAGCAGCTTAGGCGGGACTAGCTTCTACGAGCACTTCTTC. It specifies CASSLGGTSFYEHFF. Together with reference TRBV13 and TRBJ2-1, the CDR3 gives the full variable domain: AAGVIQSPRHLIKEKRETATLKCYPIPRHDTVYWYQQGPGQDPQFLISFYEKMQSDKGSIPDRFSAQQFSDYHSELNMSSLELGDSALYFCASSLGGTSFYEHFFGPGTRLTVL.